A selection of T cell receptor beta chains follows, all from one sample in a study of shared clonotypes between healthy human individuals. Profiled with immunoSEQ multiplex PCR; TCRdb holds only in-frame clones, not every one. The sample lists around 1,000,000 clones; about 72% were seen once. Material: memory CD4+ T cells from PBMCs. These receptors were obtained from a young man in good health. Some clones in this sample may be carry-over from other donors' samples. Both conserved end residues are part of each CDR3. A D gene is named only where the DNA matches it firmly. Only part of the rows carry a size: once, few, many, or a class if the clone is expanded.

V,D,J,size,DNA,CDR3
TRBV28,NA,TRBJ2-7,NA,TGTGCCAGCAGTTTGACGACAGCCGAATACGAGCAGTACTTC,CASSLTTAEYEQYF
TRBV6-6,NA,TRBJ2-3,once,TGTGCCAGCAGTTACGGGAAATTCACAGATACGCAGTATTTT,CASSYGKFTDTQYF
TRBV2,NA,TRBJ2-2,NA,TGTGCCAGCAGTGAAGCGTCCCCGAGGGGTAGCGGGAACACCGGGGAGCTGTTTTTT,CASSEASPRGSGNTGELFF
TRBV29-1,TRBD2,TRBJ2-5,many,TGCAGCGGGAAGGGACTACAAGAGACCCAGTACTTC,CSGKGLQETQYF
TRBV5-1,TRBD1,TRBJ2-2,NA,TGCGCCAGCAGCTTGGGACAGGGTACCACCGGGGAGCTGTTTTTT,CASSLGQGTTGELFF
TRBV18,NA,TRBJ2-5,once,TGTGCCAGCTCACCAGGGATCCAAGAGACCCAGTACTTC,CASSPGIQETQYF
TRBV11-1,NA,TRBJ1-2,many,TGTGCCAGCAGCGTGGCGCGGGACCCGCCGTATTATGGCTACACCTTC,CASSVARDPPYYGYTF
TRBV14,TRBD1,TRBJ2-5,few,TGTGCCAGCACCACAGGGGCAGGGGGCTTCGAGACCCAGTACTTC,CASTTGAGGFETQYF
TRBV18,TRBD1,TRBJ1-3,NA,TGTGCCAGCTCACCCACCGGGACAGGGGTCGAAAACACCATATATTTT,CASSPTGTGVENTIYF
TRBV7-9,NA,TRBJ1-2,few,TGTGCCAGCAGCCTGGGCCAGCAGAACTATGGCTACACCTTC,CASSLGQQNYGYTF
TRBV5-4,TRBD2,TRBJ2-5,NA,TGTGCCAGCAGCTTGCGGGGGGGGCAGGAGACCCAGTACTTC,CASSLRGGQETQYF
TRBV7-2,NA,TRBJ1-5,NA,TGTGCCAGCAGCACGGACGTAGGCAATCAGCCCCAGCATTTT,CASSTDVGNQPQHF
TRBV2,TRBD2,TRBJ2-1,NA,TGTGCCAGCAGACGGACTAGCGAGGCATACAATGAGCAGTTCTTC,CASRRTSEAYNEQFF